This record concerns one T cell receptor beta chain sequence. What it binds is unknown. Splitting the CD4+ cells yielded a CD45RA+ naive subset and a CD45RA-negative memory subset. The CDR3 totals 15 residues. Per the germline V gene, CDR1 is LNHNV and CDR2 is YYDKDF (reference sequence). V was pared by 1 base and J by 2 bases, with 11 bases between. Deep-level assay runs were performed. Clones were sequenced by immunoSEQ multiplex PCR, and TCRdb holds only the in-frame ones, with some missing. Of hundreds of thousands of clones in the sample, around three quarters were seen once. This entry comes from a study of shared clonotypes between healthy human individuals. Whole-study results and caveats: With a few donors compared, around 5% of naive CD4 clonotypes were shared. Non-shared clonotypes had lower generation probabilities than clonotypes shared by all four sorted-subset donors.

The sequence was collected from a woman aged 30 to 39 in good health. V and J are TRBV15 and TRBJ1-1; D is ambiguous. Sequenced input: memory CD4+ T cells sorted from blood. As for subset: CD45RA-negative fraction. The CDR3 region has the DNA TGTGCCACCAGCAGAGCGACTTTAATAAACACTGAAGCTTTCTTT. Translated: CATSRATLINTEAFF.